This T cell receptor beta chain was retrieved from a study of T cells in Graves' hyperthyroidism and ophthalmopathy. There were TCR beta CDR3 regions amplified from RNA transcripts. RT-PCR in the first round (using the HTBI primer set) targeted the TCR CDR3. In TCRdb, the multiplex PCR reads were re-called with MiXCR into one record per CDR3 protein. Among 550,000 to 700,000 distinct CDR3 sequences listed, about 15% were seen once. Regarding the study as a whole: Stable hyperthyroidism and ophthalmopathy were separated using 13 V-J signatures.

This CDR3 is 12 amino acids long. The V gene's germline CDR1 is SQVTM and CDR2 ANQGSEA. V was shortened by 5 bases and J by 4 bases, with 11 bases between the two germline ends. This clonotype was seen repeatedly, ten times or more. Its antigen remains unknown. Uncontrolled infection, other autoimmune disease, pregnancy or lactation excluded patients. Material for sequencing was blood. This receptor was identified in a woman aged 40 to 50 with Graves' ophthalmopathy. The chain links TRBV29-1 to TRBJ1-1, with D perhaps matching TRBD1 (6 bases). CDR3 coding DNA: TGCAGCGTTCTACAGGGATTCACTGAAGCTTTCTTT. Protein product: CSVLQGFTEAFF.